Following are 2 T cell receptor beta chains from one sample sequenced in a study of response to subunit inactivated influenza vaccine. TCRdb fed the RT-PCR reads into MiXCR, producing one record per CDR3 protein. Found here are about 700,000 distinct CDR3 sequences, roughly 13% of them singletons; the top ten hold 5.5% to 8%. The sequencing used PBMCs from blood, collected about 14 days before vaccination. These receptors were taken from a man aged 45-60 years who received an inactivated influenza vaccine.

This clonotype was recorded a few times. This chain connects TRBV21-1 to TRBJ2-2; TRBD1, the D gene given by the table, was not confirmed from the DNA. TRBV21-1 is a recognized pseudogene. This CDR3 is built from 18 residues. CDR3 sequence: CASSLKDSKSSFTGELFF. The CDR3 coding sequence is TGTGCCAGCAGCCTTAAGGACAGCAAATCTTCTTTCACCGGGGAGCTGTTTTTT.

The rearrangement links TRBV20-1 to TRBJ1-2; D is ambiguous. Looked up from germline, CDR1 is DFQATT and CDR2 is SNEGSKA (reference sequence). CDR3 length: 13 amino acids. For the CDR3, the DNA is TGCTTCGCCGCCGGGGATTTGTCGTTTGGCTACACCTTC. This gives the protein CFAAGDLSFGYTF.